This TCR beta chain was identified in a study of blood T cell repertoires in COVID-19. Across the study: Some COVID-19 samples were acute and others convalescent; all came from the United States, Italy and Spain. In each case, the material was cDNA or gDNA derived from T cells, B-cell-depleted T cells, or PBMCs.

Per the study methods: Nucleated cell number was recorded as an estimate derived from reference gene primer amplification. Measured with immunoSEQ multiplex PCR; TCRdb has only the in-frame clones, and not every one. From that table come the V and J calls and clone size; the DNA was used to work out D and trimming. The repertoire includes around 16,000 clones, roughly 86% of them detected once, and 40% to 60% sits in the top ten. This CDR3 comprises 14 residues. Germline V gene sequence: CDR1 MNHEY, CDR2 SVGAGI. V was trimmed by 5 bases and J by 5 bases, leaving 13 bases between them. The V call is TRBV6-5, the J call TRBJ1-5; D may be TRBD1 (5 bases). Source material: peripheral blood. The clonotype comes from a man in his fifties or sixties with acute or convalescent COVID-19. CDR3 residues: CASSPAGPDQPQHF. The CDR3 DNA reads as TGTGCCAGCAGTCCGGCAGGGCCGGATCAGCCCCAGCATTTT.